This T cell receptor beta chain was documented in a study of beta chain features in type 1 diabetes. The wider study: There was similarity between patients and healthy donors in age, gender and cell yields.

Whole-study results and caveats: In every one of the four CD4+ subsets, TCRB CDR3s were moderately but significantly shorter in Type 1 diabetes patients.

Since all of the isolated RNA was reverse transcribed, expressed TCRB transcripts were what got sequenced. Clones were sequenced by immunoSEQ multiplex PCR, and TCRdb holds only the in-frame ones, with some missing. The profile shows 250,000 to 300,000 clones, less than 30% of them singletons. The CDR3 length is 14 residues. CDR1 is SQVTM and CDR2 is ANQGSEA in the germline V gene. The J segment lost 8 bases and the V segment lost 5 bases, leaving 9 bases of the junction unmatched. This clone has more than one count but fewer than ten. The antigen remains undetermined. This TCR derives from a woman aged 30 to 39 with type 1 diabetes. The V and J genes are TRBV29-1 and TRBJ1-4; 9 positions agree with TRBD1. Specimen: naive CD4+ T cells from blood. CDR3 loop: CSVRPGQGGEKLFF. In nucleotides, the CDR3 is TGCAGCGTTCGGCCGGGACAGGGAGGCGAAAAACTGTTTTTT.